The 14 T cell receptor beta chains below come from one sample, sequenced in a study of tumor-infiltrating lymphocytes in primary liver carcinoma. A constant-region primer served to make TCR beta cDNA from around 500 ng total RNA. Slightly modified ARM-PCR, run as three nested multiplex PCR rounds, produced the TCR beta libraries. Running around 10 cycles apiece, the first two PCR rounds relied on TRBV1-TRBV30 forward primers together with a C-beta reverse primer. TCRdb re-called the multiplex PCR reads through MiXCR, storing one row per CDR3 protein. The sample consists of 250,000 to 400,000 distinct CDR3 sequences, 65% of them appearing once. Blood RNA originated from unsorted whole blood, with germline DNA additionally extracted. Sequencing was performed on peripheral blood. The receptors come from a man in his forties or fifties with primary liver carcinoma and hepatitis B virus infection.

Concerning this clonotype: Since no conserved phenylalanine or tryptophan closes the CDR3, a read error is the likely cause. V usage is TRBV5-5 and J usage is TRBJ2-5, with D unclear. The V gene's germline CDR1 is SGHKS and CDR2 YYEKEE (reference sequence). The CDR3 consists of 12 residues. CDR3 nucleotide sequence: TGTGGCAGCAGCTTGGGTACAGAGACTCAGTACTCC. Amino acids: CGSSLGTETQYS.

As regards this clonotype: A much bigger clone sits one base away, suggesting this may be a read error. The J gene is TRBJ2-6, the V gene TRBV4-2; D might be TRBD2 (5 bases). The CDR3 sequence is 17 residues long. Germline CDR1 is LGHNA and CDR2 is YNFKEQ. V was trimmed by 5 bases and J by 0 bases, leaving 14 bases between them. The CDR3 sequence is CASSAQEAISGANVLTF. Written as DNA, the CDR3 is TGTGCCAGCAGCGCCCAGGAGGCGATCTCTGGGGCCAACGTCCTGACTTTC.

Of note for this clonotype: At one boundary the junction diverges from the germline segment, which might be a read error. The chain joins TRBV6-1 to TRBJ2-2, with 8 bases matching TRBD1. This CDR3 is built from 15 residues. Germline lookup yields CDR1 MNHNS and CDR2 SASEGT. CDR3: CASTQDRVSAGELFF. The CDR3 DNA sequence: TGTGCCAGCACCCAGGACAGGGTATCCGCCGGGGAGCTGTTTTTC.

This clonotype has ten or more counts. This chain joins TRBV29-1 and TRBJ1-1, with D perhaps matching TRBD1 (5 bases). V was trimmed by 0 bases and J by 4 bases, leaving 12 bases between them. The germline V gene encodes CDR1 SQVTM and CDR2 ANQGSEA. The CDR3 is made up of 14 amino acids. Here the CDR3 reads CSVEDLEGLTEAFF. The CDR3 DNA is TGCAGCGTTGAAGATCTGGAGGGGCTCACTGAAGCTTTCTTT.

This clonotype was observed at least ten times. J is TRBJ2-5 and V is TRBV6-5; D call uncertain. CDR1 and CDR2 (germline): MNHEY, SVGAGI. This CDR3 has 11 residues. V lost 2 bases to trimming and J lost 5 bases, with 3 bases between them. CDR3 loop: CASSYRETQYF. The CDR3 nucleotides are TGTGCCAGCAGTTACCGGGAGACCCAGTACTTC.

On this clonotype: This may arise from a read error, as a much more abundant clone is one base away. The chain carries TRBV12-3 or TRBV12-4 and TRBJ2-4; 9 bases fit TRBD2. The CDR3 is made up of 14 amino acids. The CDR3 coding sequence is TGTGCCAGCAACCCGACTAGCGGCGCGGACATTCACTACTTC. Translating it yields CASNPTSGADIHYF.

About this clonotype: A read error may explain this, as a much larger clone is one base away. The chain combines TRBV29-1 with TRBJ1-2, with 12 bases matching TRBD1. This CDR3 region has 15 residues. Per the germline V gene, CDR1 is SQVTM and CDR2 is ANQGSEA. V was clipped by 4 bases and J by 7 bases; unmatched bases: 10. The CDR3 coding sequence is TGCAGCGTTGGTTGTTGGGACAGGGGGCGGATTGGCTACACCTTC. Translation gives CSVGCWDRGRIGYTF. The full variable domain, with the rest looked up from reference TRBV29-1 and TRBJ1-2, is SAVISQKPSRDICQRGTSLTIQCQVDSQVTMMFWYRQQPGQSLTLIATANQGSEATYESGFVIDKFPISRPNLTFSTLTVSNMSPEDSSIYLCSVGCWDRGRIGYTFGSGTRLTVV.

Concerning this clonotype itself: This is likely a read error, given that the CDR3 carries no conserved phenylalanine or tryptophan at its end. The chain recombines TRBV6-1 with TRBJ1-5, with TRBD1 as a possible D gene (6 bases). The CDR3 contains 14 residues. Trimming shortened V by 4 bases and J by 6 bases, and 13 bases separated the two germline ends. From germline, CDR1 is MNHNS and CDR2 SASEGT. Here the CDR3 reads CASSGDMIGQPQHL. DNA of the CDR3: TGTGCCAGCAGTGGGGACATGATCGGTCAGCCCCAGCATCTT.

Of note for this clonotype: As the CDR3 is not closed by the conserved phenylalanine or tryptophan, this likely results from a read error. The CDR3 coding sequence is TGTGCCAGCAGCACTATAGAGGGTGGGCCCAATGAGCAGTTCTTA. Amino acid sequence: CASSTIEGGPNEQFL. This rearrangement joins TRBV11-2 to TRBJ2-1, with D possibly TRBD2 on 5 matching bases. Germline CDR1 is SGHAT and CDR2 is FQNNGV. V shed 5 bases and J shed 6 bases, with 17 bases lying between them. This CDR3 comprises 15 residues.

This clonotype was counted at least ten times. This sequence joins TRBV6-6 and TRBJ2-5; the D gene is possibly TRBD2 (5 bases). Between the trimmed V and J ends, which lost 10 bases and 5 bases, there was a span of 20 bases. There are 14 residues in the CDR3. CDR1 and CDR2 from the germline V gene are MNHNY and SVGAGI (reference sequence). Here the CDR3 DNA reads TGTGCCACCTGGGGAGAGGGAATGAGCGAGACCCAGTACTTC. The encoded protein is CATWGEGMSETQYF.

This clonotype has ten or more counts. Compared with germline, one end of the junction differs, possibly owing to a read error. The rearrangement links TRBV29-1 to TRBJ2-7; no clear D gene. This CDR3 is built from 12 residues. Germline CDR1 reads SQVTM; CDR2 reads ANQGSEA. The CDR3 region has the DNA TGCAGCGTTAAAGATCCCTCCTACGAGCAGTACTTC. The encoded protein is CSVKDPSYEQYF.

This clonotype was counted a few times. One end of the junction is discordant with germline, which a read error may explain. The CDR3 here is CTSSQGTSGGYNEQFF. The CDR3 DNA is TGTACCAGCAGCCAAGGTACTAGCGGGGGGTACAATGAGCAGTTCTTC. The chain joins TRBV4-2 to TRBJ2-1; 12 positions agree with TRBD2. CDR3 size: 16 residues. The germline V gene encodes CDR1 LGHNA and CDR2 YNFKEQ.

On this clonotype itself: A read error may be the cause here, since a much bigger clone is one base away. This chain connects TRBV6-2 or TRBV6-3 to TRBJ1-5; 11 bases agree with TRBD1. The trim removed 4 bases at V and 2 bases at J, leaving 4 bases unmatched. The length of the CDR3 is 16 residues. Germline CDR1 MNHEY, CDR2 SVGEGT. Here the CDR3 reads CASSFRTGGRNQPQHF. CDR3 nucleotides: TGTGCCAGCAGTTTCCGGACAGGGGGCCGCAATCAGCCCCAGCATTTT.

In its sample, this clonotype was seen many times. J is TRBJ2-7 and V is TRBV28; 11 bases map to TRBD1. The germline gives CDR1 MDHEN, CDR2 SYDVKM. The CDR3 runs to 15 residues. V lost 5 bases, J lost 0 bases, and 3 bases stayed unmatched. CDR3 residues: CASSTGTGGSYEQYF. CDR3 DNA: TGTGCCAGCAGTACCGGGACAGGGGGCTCCTACGAGCAGTACTTC.